This TCR beta chain was sequenced for a study of blood T cells in healthy people across ages. Points from the study as a whole: There were more naive CD4+ cells and higher diversity in long-lived donors than in aged donors.

A J-beta primer mix and a sample-barcoded 5' primer were used in a second PCR of about 7 to 12 cycles. TCRdb re-analysed the 5' RACE reads in MiXCR, keeping a single row per CDR3 protein. The table records roughly 1.6 million distinct CDR3 sequences, about 32% of them present only once. The people who gave samples were healthy Caucasians from Russia, aged roughly 6 to 95. On this clonotype: The target antigen is unknown.

What was sequenced was blood. This TCR came from a young woman in good health.

DNA of the CDR3: TGTGCCAGCAGCTTACGACTAGCGAGCGACGAGCAGTACTTC. Encoded protein: CASSLRLASDEQYF. V usage is TRBV9 and J usage is TRBJ2-7, with 8 positions matching TRBD2. The CDR3 has 14 amino acids. Germline V gene data show CDR1 as SGDLS and CDR2 as YYNGEE. The trim removed 4 bases at V and 5 bases at J, leaving 8 bases unmatched. Full variable domain (rest looked up from reference TRBV9 and TRBJ2-7): DSGVTQTPKHLITATGQRVTLRCSPRSGDLSVYWYQQSLDQGLQFLIQYYNGEERAKGNILERFSAQQFPDLHSELNLSSLELGDSALYFCASSLRLASDEQYFGPGTRLTVT.